A selection of T cell receptor beta chains follows, all from one sample in a study of T-cell memory formation after mild COVID-19. TCRdb redid the calling of the 5' RACE reads with MiXCR, one entry per CDR3 protein. Among fewer than 150,000 distinct CDR3 sequences listed, 11% to 15% were seen once. Sequenced input: PBMCs or a T cell subset sorted from them (not recorded which). The receptor source for this set is an adult woman who had mild COVID-19 (a few samples of this study predate the infection). Cell type and time point are not known. The CDR3 runs from the conserved cysteine through the conserved F or W. Fields, in order: V gene, CDR3 protein.

TRBV7-8,CASSYLTGTSYEQYF
TRBV5-1,CASSLNDRHQETQYF
TRBV7-9,CASSNLDRTVDEQFF
TRBV6-5,CASSPGQGYYEQYF
TRBV7-9,CASSSTGGSHEQYF
TRBV12-3/TRBV12-4,CASSIAGGLSSYNEQFF
TRBV27,CASSFDGEIEAFF
TRBV30,CAWSGHRVLKPQHF
TRBV6-1,CASSGTGGWTEAFF
TRBV4-1,CASSRDRGQLASYEQYF
TRBV5-1,CASSLEISSYNEQFF
TRBV5-1,CASSLGRPSGYRSYEQYF
TRBV27,CASSLASGGRDTQYF
TRBV19,CASSPRGGTKTQYF
TRBV3-1,CASSQGQGPNEQFF
TRBV14,CASSQVWPGELFF
TRBV25-1,CASSANRVLVYEQYF
TRBV5-6,CASSFGTGFEAFF
TRBV7-8,CASSLEAQPDTQYF
TRBV4-1,CASSHTSGGYNEQFF
TRBV6-5,CASALRTGGNEQFF
TRBV7-9,CASSYGTSGDYNEQFF
TRBV30,CAWSVGGGEQYF
TRBV12-3/TRBV12-4,CASSATGYNEQFF
TRBV30,CAWRRVVGTEAFF
TRBV12-3/TRBV12-4,CASSLPGYSYNEQFF
TRBV4-1,CASSQRSVGTDTQYF
TRBV6-6,CASSYSGRTKVNTEAFF
TRBV12-3/TRBV12-4,CASSLEFENTIYF
TRBV11-2,CASSRGGTSGNKNIQYF
TRBV19,CASSAAGGISYEQYF
TRBV6-5,CASSYGVSGANVLTF
TRBV14,CASSHPQAGGRSYEQYF
TRBV4-2,CASSQDPGLAGVGADTQYF
TRBV4-3,CASSPTGDPADEQFF
TRBV12-3/TRBV12-4,CASNSDRGLYTEQYF
TRBV2,CASSEWENTGELFF
TRBV19,CASADTPNQPQHF
TRBV24-1,CATRESGTITDTQYF
TRBV12-3/TRBV12-4,CASSDAGTPDNEQFF
TRBV7-9,CASSSHDVEQFF
TRBV12-3/TRBV12-4,CASSAQGLSYGYTF
TRBV7-9,CASSSRTGSSYEQYF
TRBV20-1,CSALLAGEGNEQFF
TRBV11-2,CASRRTSGGTGELFF
TRBV19,CASSGTGTYEQYF
TRBV7-9,CASSLWTEGGYTF
TRBV5-4,CASSMGTDTQYF
TRBV5-1,CASSLDLEQFF
TRBV27,CASGTRQFYGYTF
TRBV7-2,CASSKQGGTEAFF
TRBV4-1,CASSHLWTGGPYGYTF